The 9 T cell receptor beta chains presented below share a single source sample, sequenced in a study of molecular identifiers for immune sequencing clone quantification. TCRdb re-called the PCR reads with MiXCR, one entry per CDR3 protein. The sample lists about 39,000 distinct CDR3 sequences, around 18% occurring once. Source material: naive CD8+ T cells from blood, with Jurkat cell RNA spiked in. Subset indicated: FACS-sorted CD8+CD4-CCR7+CD45RA+ naive T cells. These receptors were collected from a human donor in good health. Some libraries in this study had Jurkat cell RNA spiked in.

This clonotype was seen at least ten times. The genes are TRBV5-8 and TRBJ2-1, with D perhaps TRBD2 (6 bases). V shed 0 bases and J shed 7 bases, with 8 bases lying between them. CDR1 SGHTS and CDR2 YDEGEE come from the germline V gene. This CDR3 has 13 residues. The CDR3 bases are TGTGCCAGCAGCTTGGGTGCGGGGAATGAGCAGTTCTTC. Protein product: CASSLGAGNEQFF. The variable domain in full, completed from reference TRBV5-8 and TRBJ2-1, reads EAGVTQSPTHLIKTRGQQATLRCSPISGHTSVYWYQQALGLGLQFLLWYDEGEERNRGNFPPRFSGRQFPNYSSELNVNALELEDSALYLCASSLGAGNEQFFGPGTRLTVL.

This clonotype showed up many times. V usage is TRBV12-3 or TRBV12-4 and J usage is TRBJ2-3; no clear D. The V and J ends lost 3 bases and 2 bases respectively, with 6 bases between them. The CDR3 runs 13 residues. This CDR3 reads CASSLMVTDTQYF. CDR3 DNA sequence: TGTGCCAGCAGTTTGATGGTCACAGATACGCAGTATTTT.

This clonotype was seen many times. The CDR3 DNA follows: TGTGCCAGCAGTTTAGGCCTGGGGGGGTCCGAGCAGTACTTC. Translation gives CASSLGLGGSEQYF. The chain has TRBV28 and TRBJ2-7; 7 nucleotides align to TRBD2. Unmatched junction bases numbered 7, after V lost 2 bases and J lost 6 bases. There are 14 residues in the CDR3. The germline gives CDR1 MDHEN, CDR2 SYDVKM.

The table lists this clonotype with many counts. V is TRBV10-3 and J is TRBJ2-3; D is perhaps TRBD2 (7 bases). Looked up from germline, CDR1 is ENHRY and CDR2 is SYGVKD. With 9 bases removed from V and 6 bases from J, the gap between germline ends came to 25 bases. The CDR3 runs 16 residues. The CDR3 loop is CAITPEGGGVMDTQYF. The CDR3 DNA reads TGTGCCATAACCCCGGAGGGAGGGGGGGTCATGGATACGCAGTATTTT.

To note about this clonotype: This may come from a read error, since a much larger clone is one base off. This rearrangement joins TRBV29-1 to TRBJ2-1; TRBD2 matches 9 bases. The CDR3 is 16 amino acids. Germline CDR1 is SQVTM and CDR2 is ANQGSEA. The CDR3 loop reads CSVEAPSSGSSDEQLF. The CDR3 DNA sequence: TGCAGCGTTGAAGCCCCGAGTAGCGGGAGCTCCGATGAGCAGCTCTTC.

This clonotype was detected ten times or more. The chain recombines TRBV11-2 with TRBJ2-7; tentatively, D is TRBD2 (5 bases). This CDR3 comprises 15 residues. Trimming removed 1 base from V and 3 bases from J, with 13 bases in between. Germline assignment: CDR1 SGHAT and CDR2 FQNNGV. CDR3 bases: TGTGCCAGCAGCTTAGGGGAGTGGGGAAACTACGAGCAGTACTTC. Amino acids: CASSLGEWGNYEQYF.

This chain uses TRBV7-8 with TRBJ2-7; D call uncertain. The V gene lost 4 bases and the J gene lost 5 bases, with 9 bases spanning the gap. The germline V gene has CDR1 SGHVS and CDR2 FQNEAQ. The CDR3 sequence is 12 residues long. The CDR3 is CASSSPRNEQYF. CDR3 DNA sequence: TGTGCCAGCAGCTCTCCCCGGAACGAGCAGTACTTC.

In this sample, this clonotype turned up a few times. Since a much larger clone is just one base distant, this may be a read error. CDR3 protein: CASSTTGKNAEAFF. The CDR3 coding sequence is TGTGCCAGCAGCACGACAGGGAAGAACGCTGAAGCTTTCTTT. This rearrangement joins TRBV9 to TRBJ1-1, with 7 bases aligning to TRBD1. The length of the CDR3 is 14 residues. Looked up from germline, CDR1 is SGDLS and CDR2 is YYNGEE.

Notes on this clonotype: A much bigger clone sits one base away, suggesting this may be a read error. The J gene is TRBJ2-1, the V gene TRBV5-1; the match to TRBD2 covers 7 bases. Losses at the gene ends were 7 bases for V and 0 bases for J; bases not matched to a gene: 10. The CDR3 consists of 16 residues. CDR1 and CDR2 (germline): SGHRS, YFSETQ. CDR3 nucleotides: TGCGCCAGCGGCCCCTGGCGGGGGAGCTCCTACAATGAGCAGTTCTTC. Translation: CASGPWRGSSYNEQFF.